This TCR beta chain emerged from a study of identical twins. Note on this clonotype: What it binds is unknown.

TCRdb reprocessed the 5' RACE reads with MiXCR, giving one entry per CDR3 protein. The sample holds some 900,000 distinct CDR3 sequences, 12% seen once. General observations from the study: Beta clonotypes that were abundant in cord blood contained fewer insertions, a pattern absent from memory repertoires.

V gave up 1 base and J gave up 3 bases; unmatched junction bases: 9. The germline gives CDR1 SGHAT, CDR2 FQNNGV. The CDR3 loop spans 18 amino acids. These data were also filed under a second study, of yellow fever vaccine responses in identical twins.

The chain couples TRBV11-2 to TRBJ2-7, with 13 bases matching TRBD2. Material: PBMCs. The clonotype comes from a woman between 18 and 29 years old in good health. DNA for the CDR3: TGTGCCAGCAGCTTAGGACTAGCGGGGGGAACCGGGCACTACGAGCAGTACGTC. Amino acids: CASSLGLAGGTGHYEQYV.